This is a list of T cell receptor beta chains from one sample in a study of shared clonotypes between healthy human individuals. Produced via immunoSEQ multiplex PCR; TCRdb's table is partial and in-frame only. Of about 1.5 million clones detected, about 98% appear once; the ten largest clones hold 0.4% to 0.55%. Sequences were obtained from naive CD4+ T cells sorted from blood. These receptors were collected from a man younger than 45 in good health. The conserved cysteine and the conserved F or W are not part of the CDR3 here.

j_gene: TRBJ1-4
len: 12
v_gene: TRBV19
CDR3aa: ASRSGTGGEKLF

j_gene: TRBJ1-1
len: 13
v_gene: TRBV5-4
CDR3aa: ASSLEGGRNTEAF

j_gene: TRBJ1-4
len: 14
v_gene: TRBV30
CDR3aa: AWSGILAATNEKLF

j_gene: TRBJ2-1
len: 13
v_gene: TRBV19
CDR3aa: ASSRTSAPYNEQF

j_gene: TRBJ2-7
len: 10
v_gene: TRBV14
CDR3aa: ASAQSSYEQY

j_gene: TRBJ2-7
len: 10
v_gene: TRBV19
CDR3aa: ASVSVSYEQY

j_gene: TRBJ2-1
len: 13
v_gene: TRBV7-2
CDR3aa: ASSLSGGPHNEQF

j_gene: TRBJ1-3
len: 12
v_gene: TRBV25-1
CDR3aa: ASSQPTTGNTIY

j_gene: TRBJ1-4
len: 11
v_gene: TRBV18
CDR3aa: ASSTGTNEKLF

j_gene: TRBJ1-2
len: 14
v_gene: TRBV21-1
CDR3aa: ASRNSGTGKMDGYT

j_gene: TRBJ2-7
len: 11
v_gene: TRBV11-2
CDR3aa: ASSPRDPLEQY

j_gene: TRBJ2-1
len: 11
v_gene: TRBV5-5
CDR3aa: ASSLAGQTEQF

j_gene: TRBJ2-3
len: 16
v_gene: TRBV5-1
CDR3aa: ASSLWRVSGSFGDTQY

j_gene: TRBJ2-7
len: 12
v_gene: TRBV11-2
CDR3aa: ASSLAGRAYEQY

j_gene: TRBJ1-1
len: 13
v_gene: TRBV18
CDR3aa: ASSRRTPKDTEAF

j_gene: TRBJ2-3
len: 12
v_gene: TRBV2
CDR3aa: ASSVVQGTDTQY

j_gene: TRBJ2-4
len: 12
v_gene: TRBV5-1
CDR3aa: ASSLEGSGSSPY

j_gene: TRBJ2-3
len: 16
v_gene: TRBV18
CDR3aa: ASSPTASGGTSTDTQY

j_gene: TRBJ2-7
len: 10
v_gene: TRBV21-1
CDR3aa: ASASRAYEQY

j_gene: TRBJ2-3
len: 13
v_gene: TRBV28
CDR3aa: ASSFRAGGRDTQY

j_gene: TRBJ2-1
len: 11
v_gene: TRBV7-9
CDR3aa: ASSFGQGNEQF

j_gene: TRBJ2-7
len: 12
v_gene: TRBV9
CDR3aa: ASSLDEGNYEQY

j_gene: TRBJ1-2
len: 12
v_gene: TRBV28
CDR3aa: ASSRGGAGYGYT

j_gene: TRBJ1-3
len: 13
v_gene: TRBV11-2
CDR3aa: ASSPPGGRGNTIY

j_gene: TRBJ2-1
len: 13
v_gene: TRBV27
CDR3aa: ASSAAGQNYNEQF

j_gene: TRBJ2-6
len: 14
v_gene: TRBV30
CDR3aa: AWSSGASSGANVLT

j_gene: TRBJ2-2
len: 13
v_gene: TRBV9
CDR3aa: ASSSGSGRPGELF

j_gene: TRBJ2-5
len: 14
v_gene: TRBV4-1
CDR3aa: ASSSLPLAGQETQY

j_gene: TRBJ2-7
len: 11
v_gene: TRBV19
CDR3aa: ASSIVSGYEQY

j_gene: TRBJ1-5
len: 15
v_gene: TRBV14
CDR3aa: ASSQVRQGGMDQPQH

j_gene: TRBJ1-5
len: 12
v_gene: TRBV5-8
CDR3aa: ASSSDRGNQPQH

j_gene: TRBJ2-7
len: 11
v_gene: TRBV7-9
CDR3aa: ASSLPNSYEQY

j_gene: TRBJ1-5
len: 10
v_gene: TRBV7-9
CDR3aa: ASSLVGQPQH

j_gene: TRBJ2-3
len: 12
v_gene: TRBV29-1
CDR3aa: SVAIVSNTDTQY

j_gene: TRBJ2-1
len: 14
v_gene: TRBV25-1
CDR3aa: ASRTSGHSSYNEQF